Given below is one TCR beta chain in context. This entry is derived from a study of OX40 agonist ivuxolimab in advanced cancers. Overall study: Partial response was recorded in three patients: one hepatocellular carcinoma and two cutaneous melanoma cases.

Germline assignment: CDR1 SGHRS and CDR2 YFSETQ. V was clipped by 2 bases and J by 1 base, with 9 bases between them. The CDR3 runs 14 residues. TCRdb's copy holds only in-frame clones and misses some; the assay was immunoSEQ multiplex PCR. The sample consists of 60,000 to 95,000 clones, roughly 85% of them appearing once. The rearrangement joins TRBV5-1 to TRBJ1-1; TRBD1 might be the D (5 bases). This sequence was found in an adult with an advanced solid tumor such as melanoma, head and neck, liver or kidney cancer. The source material was CD4+ or CD8+ T cells sorted from blood, sampled in a trial of the OX40 agonist ivuxolimab. CDR3 sequence: CASSFRDPNTEAFF. As DNA, the CDR3 is TGCGCCAGCAGCTTCCGGGACCCGAACACTGAAGCTTTCTTT.